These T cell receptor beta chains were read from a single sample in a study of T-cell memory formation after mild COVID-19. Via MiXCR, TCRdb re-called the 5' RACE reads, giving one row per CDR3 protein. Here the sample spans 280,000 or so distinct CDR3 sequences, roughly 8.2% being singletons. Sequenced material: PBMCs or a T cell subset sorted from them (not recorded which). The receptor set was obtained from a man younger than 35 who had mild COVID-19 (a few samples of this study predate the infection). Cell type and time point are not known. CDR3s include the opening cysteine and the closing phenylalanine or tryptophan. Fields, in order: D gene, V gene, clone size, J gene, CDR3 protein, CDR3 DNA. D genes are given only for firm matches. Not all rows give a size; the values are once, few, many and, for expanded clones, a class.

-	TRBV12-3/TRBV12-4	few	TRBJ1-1	CASSPARSGTEAFF	TGTGCCAGCAGCCCTGCTAGATCAGGCACTGAAGCTTTCTTT
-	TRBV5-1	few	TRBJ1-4	CASSLEWENNEKLFF	TGCGCCAGCAGCTTGGAGTGGGAGAATAATGAAAAACTGTTTTTT
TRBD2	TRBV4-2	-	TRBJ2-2	CASSQEIGRGGNTGELFF	TGTGCCAGCAGCCAGGAAATAGGGCGGGGGGGCAACACCGGGGAGCTGTTTTTT
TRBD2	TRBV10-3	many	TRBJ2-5	CAISEWLAGGQETQYF	TGTGCCATCAGTGAGTGGCTAGCGGGGGGACAAGAGACCCAGTACTTC
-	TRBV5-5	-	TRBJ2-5	CASSFAADAETQYF	TGTGCCAGCAGCTTTGCTGCAGACGCCGAGACCCAGTACTTC
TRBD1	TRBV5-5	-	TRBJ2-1	CASSLGATGGLYEQFF	TGTGCCAGCAGTTTAGGGGCGACAGGGGGCCTCTATGAGCAGTTCTTC
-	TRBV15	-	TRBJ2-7	CATSSLTVGEQYF	TGTGCCACCAGCAGTCTAACAGTGGGCGAGCAGTACTTC
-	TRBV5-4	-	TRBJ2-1	CASSPSTSSYNEQFF	TGTGCCAGCAGCCCATCGACCAGCTCCTACAATGAGCAGTTCTTC
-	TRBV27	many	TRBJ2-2	CASSFPGGTGELFF	TGTGCCAGCAGTTTCCCCGGGGGCACCGGGGAGCTGTTTTTT
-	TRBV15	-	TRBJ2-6	CATSRDLVSGANVLTF	TGTGCCACCAGCAGAGATTTGGTCTCTGGGGCCAACGTCCTGACTTTC
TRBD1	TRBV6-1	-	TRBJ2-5	CASSGRRGLGRQETQYF	TGTGCCAGCAGTGGACGCAGGGGGCTGGGGCGGCAAGAGACCCAGTACTTC
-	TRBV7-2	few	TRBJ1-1	CASSLAGWTRGTEAFF	TGTGCCAGCAGCTTAGCCGGATGGACCCGAGGCACTGAAGCTTTCTTT
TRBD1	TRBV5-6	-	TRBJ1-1	CASSLGTGAAFF	TGTGCCAGCAGCCTAGGGACAGGGGCGGCTTTCTTT
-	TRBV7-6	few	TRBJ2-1	CASSFRRGGTDTSNEQFF	TGTGCCAGCAGCTTCCGCCGAGGAGGGACAGATACTTCCAATGAGCAGTTCTTC
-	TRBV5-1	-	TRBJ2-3	CASSLYSEEDTQYF	TGCGCCAGCAGCTTGTATTCGGAAGAAGATACGCAGTATTTT
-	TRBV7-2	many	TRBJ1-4	CASSLVPGRIEKLFF	TGTGCCAGCAGCTTAGTTCCAGGGAGAATTGAAAAACTGTTTTTT